In this sample, the clone carrying this T cell receptor (beta chain) turned up once. Its antigen is currently unknown. These data originate in a study of shared clonotypes between healthy human individuals. Turning to the study itself: The donors, two women and a few men, were aged 18 to 49. Study-level findings and limits: Few donors limited the genetic and exposure-history diversity represented.

All donors were Caucasian adults living in Nashville, Tennessee. Unsorted samples, those not sorted, used approximately 88 million PBMCs for genomic DNA. The V gene's germline CDR1 is MNHEY and CDR2 SVGAGI. This CDR3 has 12 amino acids. The V end was cut by 5 bases, the J end by 6 bases, with 8 bases between. Sequenced by immunoSEQ multiplex PCR; TCRdb stores in-frame clones only, minus some. This table holds about half a million clones, 81% found once. The clonotype originates from a woman in her forties in good health. Some clones in this sample may be carry-over from other donors' samples. The chain joins TRBV6-5 to TRBJ2-1; D is ambiguous. Source material: PBMCs. The CDR3 protein is CASSKSLNEQFF. For the CDR3, the DNA is TGTGCCAGCAGTAAGTCCCTCAATGAGCAGTTCTTC.